These 9 T cell receptor beta chains share one sample of origin, sequenced in a study of cytomegalovirus exposure and HLA in healthy donors. The study ran its PCR with 60 Vbeta and 13 Jbeta primers. Clones were sequenced by immunoSEQ multiplex PCR, and TCRdb holds only the in-frame ones, with some missing. This sample has approximately 100,000 clones, with around 80% found just once. Specimen: PBMCs. Receptors were obtained from a woman in her fifties or sixties in good health and CMV-seropositive.

The gene calls are TRBV29-1 and TRBJ2-5, with 8 bases that match TRBD2. In germline, CDR1 is SQVTM, CDR2 ANQGSEA. Unmatched junction bases numbered 5, after V lost 5 bases and J lost 3 bases. The length of the CDR3 is 13 residues. The chain's CDR3 is CSVPTSGEETQYF. The CDR3 DNA follows: TGCAGCGTTCCCACTAGCGGAGAAGAGACCCAGTACTTC. The full variable domain, rest sourced from reference TRBV29-1 and TRBJ2-5, is SAVISQKPSRDICQRGTSLTIQCQVDSQVTMMFWYRQQPGQSLTLIATANQGSEATYESGFVIDKFPISRPNLTFSTLTVSNMSPEDSSIYLCSVPTSGEETQYFGPGTRLLVL.

This clone appeared once. Here the CDR3 reads CASIAALSTDTQYF. CDR3 nucleotides: TGTGCCAGCATAGCGGCCTTAAGCACAGATACGCAGTATTTT. The V gene is TRBV2, the J gene TRBJ2-3; a weak D match, TRBD2 (6 bases). CDR1 is SNHLY and CDR2 is FYNNEI in the germline V gene. The CDR3 is 14 amino acids. V lost 7 bases and J lost 0, with 11 bases in between.

The CDR3 spells CASSLLAGDREQYF. For the CDR3, the DNA is TGTGCCAGCAGCTTACTAGCGGGAGACCGGGAGCAGTACTTC. The chain joins TRBV7-9 to TRBJ2-7; 10 nucleotides line up with TRBD2. This CDR3 contains 14 residues. Trimming at V came to 2 bases and at J to 7 bases, leaving 5 bases not matched to a gene. The germline V gene has CDR1 SEHNR and CDR2 FQNEAQ (reference sequence).

The gene calls are TRBV6-5 and TRBJ1-2; TRBD1 aligns across 7 bases. V gave up 4 bases and J gave up 5 bases; unmatched junction bases: 13. Germline CDR1 MNHEY, CDR2 SVGAGI. This CDR3 is 16 amino acids long. The CDR3 protein is CASSLSPTGANYGYTF. The CDR3 coding sequence is TGTGCCAGCAGTTTGTCTCCCACAGGGGCGAATTATGGCTACACCTTC.

In its sample, this clone was seen a few times. The chain uses TRBV11-2 and TRBJ2-7; TRBD2 is a possible D gene (5 bases). The CDR3 contains 14 residues. The V end lost 1 base, the J end lost 2 bases, and 9 bases lay between the germline ends. Germline CDR1 is SGHAT and CDR2 is FQNNGV. As DNA, the CDR3 is TGTGCCAGCAGCTTAGTAAGGAGGCCCTACGAGCAGTACTTC. Translation gives CASSLVRRPYEQYF.

J is TRBJ2-5 and V is TRBV7-9, with D maybe TRBD1 (6 bases). CDR3 size: 14 residues. Germline CDR1 SEHNR, CDR2 FQNEAQ (reference sequence). V lost 0 bases, J lost 3 bases, and 8 bases lay in between. The CDR3 loop reads CASSLAGGEETQYF. The CDR3 bases are TGTGCCAGCAGCTTAGCAGGGGGTGAAGAGACCCAGTACTTC.

The J gene is TRBJ1-5, the V gene TRBV9, with D hard to call. V lost 0 bases and J 4 bases, leaving 8 bases between the germline ends. Germline-derived CDR1 and CDR2 are SGDLS and YYNGEE. CDR3 size: 14 residues. CDR3 residues: CASSVGSGNQPQHF. CDR3 bases: TGTGCCAGCAGCGTAGGGTCAGGTAATCAGCCCCAGCATTTT.

The genes are TRBV29-1 and TRBJ2-3; 14 bases match TRBD2. With V trimmed by 7 bases and J by 2 bases, 5 bases remained unmatched. Per germline, CDR1 SQVTM and CDR2 ANQGSEA. The CDR3 loop spans 15 amino acids. This CDR3 reads CSAGLAGGSTDTQYF. Here the CDR3 DNA reads TGCAGCGCTGGACTAGCGGGAGGCTCCACAGATACGCAGTATTTT.

The gene calls are TRBV27 and TRBJ2-5, with a weak D call TRBD1 (6 bases). The J call is doubtful: the DNA matches TRBJ2-7 better. The CDR3 contains 18 residues. The V gene's germline CDR1 is MNHEY and CDR2 SMNVEV (reference sequence). The CDR3 loop is CASRGFGTPNSPTYEQYF. CDR3 bases: TGTGCCAGCAGAGGCTTCGGGACACCTAATTCCCCTACCTACGAGCAGTACTTC.